This T cell receptor (beta chain) was obtained from a study of T cells in Graves' hyperthyroidism and ophthalmopathy. RNA transcripts yielded amplified TCR beta CDR3 regions. Carried out on the TCR CDR3, a first-round RT-PCR used the HTBI primer set. TCRdb redid the calling of the multiplex PCR reads with MiXCR, one entry per CDR3 protein. The table includes about 270,000 distinct CDR3 sequences, around 22% detected once. CDR1 is LGHDT and CDR2 is YNNKEL in the germline V gene (reference sequence). Germline trimming cut 4 bases from V and 8 bases from J; bases unmatched to any gene: 2. The CDR3 sequence is 12 residues long. This clonotype has ten or more counts.

Material: blood. The sequence derives from a man aged 25-45 years with Graves' ophthalmopathy. The chain joins TRBV3-1 to TRBJ2-1; 7 bases agree with TRBD2. CDR3 region: CASSRSGDEQFF. The CDR3 coding sequence is TGTGCCAGCAGCCGCAGCGGGGATGAGCAGTTCTTC.